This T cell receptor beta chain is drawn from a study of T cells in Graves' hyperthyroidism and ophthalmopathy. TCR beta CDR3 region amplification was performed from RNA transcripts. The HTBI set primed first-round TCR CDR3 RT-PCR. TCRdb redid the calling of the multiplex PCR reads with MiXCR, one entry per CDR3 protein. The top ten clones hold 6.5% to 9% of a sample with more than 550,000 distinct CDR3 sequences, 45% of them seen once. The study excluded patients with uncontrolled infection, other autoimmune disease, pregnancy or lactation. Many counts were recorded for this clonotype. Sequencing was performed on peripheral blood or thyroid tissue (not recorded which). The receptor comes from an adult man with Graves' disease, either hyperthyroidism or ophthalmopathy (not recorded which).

CDR3 in amino acids: CATSRVVLGLAQGGYEQYF. The CDR3 coding sequence is TGTGCCACCAGCAGAGTTGTGTTGGGACTAGCCCAGGGCGGCTACGAGCAGTACTTC. The genes are TRBV15 and TRBJ2-7, with 9 bases lining up with TRBD2. The length of the CDR3 is 19 residues. Germline V lookup: CDR1 LNHNV, CDR2 YYDKDF (reference sequence). Trimming took 1 base from V and 3 from J; bases not matched to a gene: 16.